The subject of this entry is one T cell receptor (beta chain). The sample comes from a study of shared clonotypes between healthy human individuals. This CDR3 contains 14 residues. Trimming removed 3 bases at V and 2 bases at J, with 9 bases between. Germline V gene sequence: CDR1 SGHTS, CDR2 YDEGEE. The repertoire was sequenced with immunoSEQ multiplex PCR; TCRdb's copy has only in-frame clones and lacks some. The sample has 1.6 million or so clones; around 97% are singletons. The TCR sequence derives from a man under 40 in good health. Sequencing was performed on naive CD4+ T cells sorted from blood. Subset noted: CD45RA+ positively selected. The chain couples TRBV5-8 to TRBJ1-5; perhaps TRBD1 as D (6 bases). CDR3 region: CASSSGQRNQPQHF. DNA for the CDR3: TGTGCCAGCAGCTCGGGACAACGCAATCAGCCCCAGCATTTT.